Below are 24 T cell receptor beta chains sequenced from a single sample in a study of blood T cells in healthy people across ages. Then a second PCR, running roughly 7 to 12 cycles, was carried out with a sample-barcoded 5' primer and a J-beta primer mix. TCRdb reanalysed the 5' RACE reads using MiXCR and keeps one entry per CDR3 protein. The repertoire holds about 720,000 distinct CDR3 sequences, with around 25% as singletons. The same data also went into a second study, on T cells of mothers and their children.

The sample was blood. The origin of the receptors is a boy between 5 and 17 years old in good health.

The CDR3, as DNA: TGCGCCAGCAGCTTGGAGGGGTGGATAAGCGGGCAGTACTTC. Translation gives CASSLEGWISGQYF. The chain joins TRBV5-1 to TRBJ2-5, with a tentative D call TRBD2 (6 bases). Between the trimmed V and J ends, which lost 0 bases and 11 bases, there was a span of 17 bases. The CDR3 spans 14 residues. Germline CDR1 and CDR2: SGHRS and YFSETQ.

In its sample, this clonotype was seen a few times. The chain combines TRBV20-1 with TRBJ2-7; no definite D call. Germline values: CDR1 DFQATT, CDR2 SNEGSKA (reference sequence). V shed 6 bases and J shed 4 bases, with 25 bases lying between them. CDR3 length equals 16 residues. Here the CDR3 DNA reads TGCAGTGCCCCGGCTTTGAGCGCTCTCCCTTTATACGAGCAGTACTTC. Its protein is CSAPALSALPLYEQYF.

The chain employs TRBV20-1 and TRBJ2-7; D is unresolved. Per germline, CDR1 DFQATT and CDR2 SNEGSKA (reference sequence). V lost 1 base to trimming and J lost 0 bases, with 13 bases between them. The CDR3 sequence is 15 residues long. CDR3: CSARGWPLISYEQYF. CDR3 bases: TGCAGTGCTAGAGGGTGGCCTCTGATCTCCTACGAGCAGTACTTC.

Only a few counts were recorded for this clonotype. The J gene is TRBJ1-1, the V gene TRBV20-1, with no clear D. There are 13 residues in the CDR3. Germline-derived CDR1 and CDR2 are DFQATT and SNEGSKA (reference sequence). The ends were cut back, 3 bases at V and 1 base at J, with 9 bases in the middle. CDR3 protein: CSASVGGNTEAFF. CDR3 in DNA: TGCAGTGCTAGTGTTGGAGGGAACACTGAAGCTTTCTTT.

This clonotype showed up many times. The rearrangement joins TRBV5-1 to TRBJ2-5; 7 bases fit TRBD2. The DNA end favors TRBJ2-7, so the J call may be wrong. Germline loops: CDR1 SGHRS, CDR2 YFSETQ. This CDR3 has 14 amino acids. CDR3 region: CASSFLADSYEQYF. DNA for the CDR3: TGCGCCAGCAGCTTTCTAGCGGACTCCTACGAGCAGTACTTC.

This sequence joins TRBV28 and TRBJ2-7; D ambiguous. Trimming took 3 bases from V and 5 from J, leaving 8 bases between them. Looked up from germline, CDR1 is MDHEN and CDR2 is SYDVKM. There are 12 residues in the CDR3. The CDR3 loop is CASSLIRNEQYF. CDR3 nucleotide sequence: TGTGCCAGCAGTTTGATTAGAAACGAGCAGTACTTC.

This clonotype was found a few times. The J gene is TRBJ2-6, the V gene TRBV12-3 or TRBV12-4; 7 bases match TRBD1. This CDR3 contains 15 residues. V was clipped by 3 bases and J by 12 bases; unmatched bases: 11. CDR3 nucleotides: TGTGCCAGCAGTTTCGCCAGACAGGGCGGCAGCGTCCTGACTTTC. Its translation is CASSFARQGGSVLTF.

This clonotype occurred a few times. The CDR3 sequence: CASSLGLLAGGQETQYF. DNA of the CDR3: TGTGCCAGCAGCTTAGGTCTTCTAGCGGGGGGCCAAGAGACCCAGTACTTC. The chain joins TRBV7-2 to TRBJ2-5; 11 bases match TRBD2. The V gene end was trimmed by 1 base and the J gene end by 1 base; junction bases not matched to a gene: 5. The germline CDR1 and CDR2 sequences are SGHTA and FQGNSA. The CDR3 is 17 amino acids.

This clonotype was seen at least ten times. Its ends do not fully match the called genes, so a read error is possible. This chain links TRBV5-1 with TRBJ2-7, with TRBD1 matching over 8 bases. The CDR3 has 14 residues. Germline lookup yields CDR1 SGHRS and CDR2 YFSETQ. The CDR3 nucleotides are TGTGCCAGCAGCTTCGACAGGGGCTCCTACGAGCAGTACTTC. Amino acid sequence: CASSFDRGSYEQYF.

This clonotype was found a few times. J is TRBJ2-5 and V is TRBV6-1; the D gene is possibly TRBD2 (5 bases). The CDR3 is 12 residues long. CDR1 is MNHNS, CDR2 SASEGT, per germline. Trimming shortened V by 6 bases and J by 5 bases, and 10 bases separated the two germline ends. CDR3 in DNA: TGTGCCAGCAGAGAACCGGGGGAGACCCAGTACTTC. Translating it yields CASREPGETQYF.

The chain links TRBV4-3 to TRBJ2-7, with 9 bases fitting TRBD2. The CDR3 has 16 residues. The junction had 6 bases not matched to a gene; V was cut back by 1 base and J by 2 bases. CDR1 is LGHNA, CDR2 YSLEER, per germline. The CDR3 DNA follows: TGCGCCAGCAGCCAAGTCAGTAGCGGGAGCCCCTACGAGCAGTACTTC. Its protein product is CASSQVSSGSPYEQYF.

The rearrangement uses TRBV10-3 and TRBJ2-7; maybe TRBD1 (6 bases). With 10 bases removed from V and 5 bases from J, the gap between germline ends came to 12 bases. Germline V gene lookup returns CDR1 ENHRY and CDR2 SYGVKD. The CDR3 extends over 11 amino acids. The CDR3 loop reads CATGQRNEQYF. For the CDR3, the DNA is TGTGCCACCGGACAGAGAAACGAGCAGTACTTC.

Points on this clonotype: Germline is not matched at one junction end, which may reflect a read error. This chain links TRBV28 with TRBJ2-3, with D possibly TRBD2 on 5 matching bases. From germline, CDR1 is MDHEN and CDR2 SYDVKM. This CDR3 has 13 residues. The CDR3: CAGSLAEGRKSYF. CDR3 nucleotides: TGTGCCGGCAGTTTAGCCGAGGGCCGCAAGTCGTATTTT.

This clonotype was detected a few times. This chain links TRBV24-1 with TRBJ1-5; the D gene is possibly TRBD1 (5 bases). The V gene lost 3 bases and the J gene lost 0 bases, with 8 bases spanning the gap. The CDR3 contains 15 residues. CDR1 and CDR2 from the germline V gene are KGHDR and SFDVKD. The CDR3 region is CATSDGTVSNQPQHF. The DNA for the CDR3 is TGTGCCACCAGTGATGGGACGGTTAGCAATCAGCCCCAGCATTTT.

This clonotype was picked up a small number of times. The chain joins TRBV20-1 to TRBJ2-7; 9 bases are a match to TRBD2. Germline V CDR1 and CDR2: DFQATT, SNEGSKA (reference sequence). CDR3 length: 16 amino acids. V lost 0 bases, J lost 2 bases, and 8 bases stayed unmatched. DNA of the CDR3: TGCAGTGCTAGAGATATAAGCGGGGGGAATCCCTACGAGCAGTACTTC. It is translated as CSARDISGGNPYEQYF.

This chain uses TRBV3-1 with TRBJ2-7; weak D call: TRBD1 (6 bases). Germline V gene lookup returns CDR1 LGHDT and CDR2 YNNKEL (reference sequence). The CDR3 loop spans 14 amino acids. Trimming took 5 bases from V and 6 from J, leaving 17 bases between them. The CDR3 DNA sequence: TGTGCCAGCAGCTCTCAGGGGCGCCAAGGCGAGCAGTACTTC. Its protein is CASSSQGRQGEQYF.

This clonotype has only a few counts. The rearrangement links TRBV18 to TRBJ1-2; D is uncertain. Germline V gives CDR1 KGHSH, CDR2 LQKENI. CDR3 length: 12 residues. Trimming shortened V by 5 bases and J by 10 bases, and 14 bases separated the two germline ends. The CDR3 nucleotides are TGTGCCAGCTCAGAGGTCCAAAGGGACTACACCTTC. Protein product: CASSEVQRDYTF.

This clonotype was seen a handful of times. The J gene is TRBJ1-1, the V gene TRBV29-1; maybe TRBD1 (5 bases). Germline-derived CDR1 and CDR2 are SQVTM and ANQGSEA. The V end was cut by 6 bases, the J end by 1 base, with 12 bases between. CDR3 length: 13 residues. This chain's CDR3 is CSVTGTANTEAFF. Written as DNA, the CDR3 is TGCAGCGTGACCGGGACGGCGAACACTGAAGCTTTCTTT.

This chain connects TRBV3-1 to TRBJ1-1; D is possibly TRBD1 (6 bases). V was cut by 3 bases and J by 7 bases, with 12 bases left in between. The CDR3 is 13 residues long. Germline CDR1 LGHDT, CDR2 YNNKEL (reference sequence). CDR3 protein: CASSQPTGSEAFF. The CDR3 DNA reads TGTGCCAGCAGCCAGCCCACAGGGAGTGAAGCTTTCTTT.

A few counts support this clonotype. The CDR3 sequence: CASSQDWQGRYYGYTF. CDR3 nucleotide sequence: TGTGCCAGCAGCCAAGATTGGCAGGGGAGGTACTATGGCTACACCTTC. This chain links TRBV3-1 with TRBJ1-2; D possibly corresponds to TRBD1 (6 bases). CDR1 is LGHDT, CDR2 YNNKEL, per germline (reference sequence). The CDR3 sequence is 16 residues long. Deletions cut 0 bases from V and 3 bases from J, with 14 bases between.

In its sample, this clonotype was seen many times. CDR3 loop: CATSQQGAPYEQYF. As DNA, the CDR3 is TGTGCCACCAGCCAACAGGGAGCCCCCTACGAGCAGTACTTC. The J gene is TRBJ2-7, the V gene TRBV24-1; D may be TRBD1 (6 bases). CDR1 and CDR2 (germline): KGHDR, SFDVKD. The CDR3 extends over 14 amino acids. V gave up 7 bases and J gave up 2 bases, with 14 bases separating them.

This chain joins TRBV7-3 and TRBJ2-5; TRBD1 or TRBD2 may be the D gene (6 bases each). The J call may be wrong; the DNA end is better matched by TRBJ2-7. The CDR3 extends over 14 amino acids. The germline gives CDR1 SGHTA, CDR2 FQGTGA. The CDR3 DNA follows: TGTGCCAGCAGCTTAATGGGGGCGGGATCCGAGCAGTACTTC. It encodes CASSLMGAGSEQYF.

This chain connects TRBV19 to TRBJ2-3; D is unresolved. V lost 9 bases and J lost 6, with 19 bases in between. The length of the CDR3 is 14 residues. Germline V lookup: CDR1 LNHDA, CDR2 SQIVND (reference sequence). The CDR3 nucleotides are TGTGCCAGCAGCAAACGGTCCGTAGGCGATACGCAGTATTTT. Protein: CASSKRSVGDTQYF. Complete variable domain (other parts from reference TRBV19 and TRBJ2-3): DGGITQSPKYLFRKEGQNVTLSCEQNLNHDAMYWYRQDPGQGLRLIYYSQIVNDFQKGDIAEGYSVSREKKESFPLTVTSAQKNPTAFYLCASSKRSVGDTQYFGPGTRLTVL.

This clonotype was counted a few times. CDR3 sequence: CSVVGTSGNQFF. The CDR3 nucleotides are TGCAGCGTTGTCGGGACTAGCGGGAATCAGTTCTTC. The rearrangement joins TRBV29-1 to TRBJ2-1, with 13 bases fitting TRBD2. The germline CDR1 and CDR2 sequences are SQVTM and ANQGSEA. The CDR3 is 12 residues long. The trim removed 4 bases at V and 13 bases at J, leaving 4 bases unmatched.